Listed below are T cell receptor beta chains from one sample, sequenced in a study of OX40 agonist ivuxolimab in advanced cancers. Libraries were prepared by immunoSEQ multiplex PCR; TCRdb keeps only in-frame clonotypes and omits some of them. The table has some 67,000 clones, around 89% seen once. Sequenced material: CD4+ or CD8+ T cells sorted from blood, taken in a trial of the OX40 agonist ivuxolimab. Receptors originate from an adult with an advanced solid tumor such as melanoma, head and neck, liver or kidney cancer. CDR3s include the opening cysteine and the closing phenylalanine or tryptophan. The order of the fields is clone size, J gene, D gene, V gene, CDR3 DNA, CDR3 protein. D genes are given only for firm matches. Rows give clone size only sometimes, using once, few, many, or a class for an expanded clone.

few TRBJ2-2 TRBD2 TRBV5-6 TGTGCCAGCAGCCGAGCGGGGGCTGACACCGGGGAGCTGTTTTTT CASSRAGADTGELFF
NA TRBJ1-6 NA TRBV6-6 TGTGCCAGCGCCTCACCTGGGGGCAGTTCACCCCTCCACTTT CASASPGGSSPLHF
NA TRBJ1-2 TRBD1 TRBV18 TGTGCCAGCGGATCCGGACAGGGGGTAAACTATGGCTACACCTTC CASGSGQGVNYGYTF
few TRBJ1-5 NA TRBV10-2 TGCGCCAGCAGTGAGTCGGGGGTTAGCAATCAGCCCCAGCATTTT CASSESGVSNQPQHF
NA TRBJ1-1 NA TRBV11-2 TGTGCCAGCAGCCCCCCTTTAATCGGGTGGAGGGGTATGAACACTGAAGCTTTCTTT CASSPPLIGWRGMNTEAFF
NA TRBJ2-2 NA TRBV5-4 TGTGCCAGCAGCGTGAACACCGGGGAGCTGTTTTTT CASSVNTGELFF
NA TRBJ2-6 NA TRBV5-8 TGTGCCAGCAGCTTAAGAGCTGGGGCCAACGTCCTGACTTTC CASSLRAGANVLTF
NA TRBJ2-5 TRBD1 TRBV2 TGTGCCAGCAGTGAAAGAGGGGGCGTGGTGGAGACCCAGTACTTC CASSERGGVVETQYF
NA TRBJ2-5 NA TRBV2 TGTGCCAGCAGTACTAGTCACCTCCGGGAAGAGACCCAGTACTTC CASSTSHLREETQYF
once TRBJ2-5 TRBD1 TRBV10-3 TGTGCCACCCGACAGGGGCCAGAGACCCAGTACTTC CATRQGPETQYF
NA TRBJ2-3 NA TRBV5-5 TGTGCCAGCAGCTTCGGTACAGATACGCAGTATTTT CASSFGTDTQYF
NA TRBJ1-1 TRBD1 TRBV25-1 TGTGCCAGCACTCAAGGGGGCATGGCCACTGAAGCTTTCTTT CASTQGGMATEAFF
NA TRBJ2-7 NA TRBV6-6 TGTGCCAGCAGGTCCCCGGGACAAGGTTACGAGCAGTACTTC CASRSPGQGYEQYF
NA TRBJ2-6 TRBD1 TRBV7-8 TGTGCCAGCACCGGACAGGGACCCTCTGGGGCCAACGTCCTGACTTTC CASTGQGPSGANVLTF
NA TRBJ1-2 TRBD1 TRBV11-3 TGTGCCAGCAGCGCGACAGGGTACTATGGCTACACCTTC CASSATGYYGYTF
NA TRBJ1-1 NA TRBV7-8 TGTGCCAGCAGCCCTGGGACCGGTGAGACTGAAGCTTTCTTT CASSPGTGETEAFF
NA TRBJ2-7 TRBD2 TRBV7-3 TGTGCCAGCAGTCTCAGCGGGGGGGCCTCCTACGAGCAGTACTTC CASSLSGGASYEQYF
few TRBJ2-5 NA TRBV2 TGTGCCAGCAGTCGAGCCCGGGACACCCCTAGGGAGACCCAGTACTTC CASSRARDTPRETQYF
NA TRBJ1-2 NA TRBV2 TGTGCCAGTAGATCCAACCCTAGCGGGACCGCATTAACCTTC CASRSNPSGTALTF
NA TRBJ1-1 NA TRBV5-4 TGTGCCAGCAGGCTTGGGGGTGGGCAGATTAACACTGAAGCTTTCTTT CASRLGGGQINTEAFF
NA TRBJ2-7 NA TRBV2 TGTGCCAGCAGTGTCGGAATTCCCGCCGGCGAGCAGTACTTC CASSVGIPAGEQYF
NA TRBJ1-1 NA TRBV19 TGTGCCAGTAGACGAATGCCGAACACTGAAGCTTTCTTT CASRRMPNTEAFF
NA TRBJ2-1 NA TRBV15 TGTGCCACCAGCAGAACTCGATCCCCGGGTCTTTTCAATGAGCAGTTCTTC CATSRTRSPGLFNEQFF
NA TRBJ1-2 NA TRBV9 TGTGCCAGCAGCAACGGACCGTCGTATGGCTACACCTTC CASSNGPSYGYTF
NA TRBJ2-3 TRBD2 TRBV5-6 TGTGCCAGCAGCTTGCGGCTAGCGGCAGATACGCAGTATTTT CASSLRLAADTQYF
NA TRBJ1-1 NA TRBV19 TGTGCCTCCAGGGTAACGGGGAACACTGAAGCTTTCTTT CASRVTGNTEAFF
NA TRBJ1-2 NA TRBV6-1 TGTGCCAGCAGTGAGGGGGACGGCCGATATGGCTACACCTTC CASSEGDGRYGYTF
NA TRBJ2-3 NA TRBV7-2 TGTGCCAGCAGGGCCCGGGGGGCCGGCAAGGCTACGCAGTATTTT CASRARGAGKATQYF
NA TRBJ2-2 NA TRBV10-3 TGTGCCACCACGGCACCGACCGGGGAGCTGTTTTTT CATTAPTGELFF
NA TRBJ2-3 NA TRBV15 TGTGCCACCAGCAAGGGGGGAAGCACAGATACGCAGTATTTT CATSKGGSTDTQYF
NA TRBJ1-4 NA TRBV29-1 TGCGGGGCTGCAACTAATGAAAAACTGTTTTTT CGAATNEKLFF
NA TRBJ2-1 TRBD1 TRBV5-4 TGTGCCAGCAGCCTACAGGGGGCCTACAATGAGCAGTTCTTC CASSLQGAYNEQFF
once TRBJ1-1 NA TRBV5-4 TGTGCCAGCAGCTTGACGCAGACAAACACTGAAGCTTTCTTT CASSLTQTNTEAFF
NA TRBJ1-1 TRBD1 TRBV5-4 TGTGCCAGCAGCTTGGAGCCCCGGGACAGGAAATTCTTT CASSLEPRDRKFF
NA TRBJ2-7 TRBD2 TRBV2 TGTGCCAGCAGCCCCCAACGGGGGGACTACGAGCAGTACTTC CASSPQRGDYEQYF
NA TRBJ2-3 TRBD2 TRBV9 TGTGCCTCCGCGACTAGCGGCCGGCAGTATTTT CASATSGRQYF
NA TRBJ1-4 NA TRBV5-1 TGCGCCAGCAGCCTCAATGGAGGGGCGACCACTAATGAAAAACTGTTTTTT CASSLNGGATTNEKLFF
NA TRBJ1-2 NA TRBV7-2 TGTGCCAGCAGCGACCCAGGGCGCGGCTACACCTTC CASSDPGRGYTF
few TRBJ1-2 NA TRBV5-1 TGCGCCAGCAGCCTCAACAGCTATGGCTACACCTTC CASSLNSYGYTF
once TRBJ2-3 TRBD2 TRBV11-2 TGTGCCAGCAGCTTGCGACTAGCGGGGGCAGATACGCAGTATTTT CASSLRLAGADTQYF
NA TRBJ1-2 NA TRBV18 TGTGCCAGCTCACCAACGGAGCAGAATGGCTACACCTTC CASSPTEQNGYTF
NA TRBJ2-3 NA TRBV28 TGTGCCAGCCTAGCCAGGGCGGTAGATACGCAGTATTTT CASLARAVDTQYF
few TRBJ1-2 NA TRBV6-1 TGTGCCAGCAGTGAAGGGTTCTTTGACAGTACCACCCATGGCTACACCTTC CASSEGFFDSTTHGYTF
NA TRBJ1-2 NA TRBV2 TGTGCCAGCACTTTAGGGCCTGTGAACACCTTC CASTLGPVNTF
NA TRBJ2-7 NA TRBV19 TGTGCCAGTACCCCGACAGGGACTCAGGGAGATTACGAGCAGTACTTC CASTPTGTQGDYEQYF
NA TRBJ2-1 NA TRBV6-6 TGTGCCACCTGCCCTTGGGATTCATACAATGAGCAGTTCTTC CATCPWDSYNEQFF
NA TRBJ1-5 NA TRBV5-1 TGCGCCAGCAGCTTGGGGGTGGACAATCAGCCCCAGCATTTT CASSLGVDNQPQHF
NA TRBJ1-5 NA TRBV27 TGTGCCAGCAGTGCTGATCCAGGGTGGCCCCAGCATTTT CASSADPGWPQHF
NA TRBJ2-1 TRBD1 TRBV19 TGTGCCACCCTAGGGACAGCTCCCTCCTACAATGAGCAGTTCTTC CATLGTAPSYNEQFF
NA TRBJ1-1 TRBD1 TRBV5-1 TGCGCCAGCAGCGTGGGGACAGGGGGGAGCACTGAAGCTTTCTTT CASSVGTGGSTEAFF
NA TRBJ2-7 NA TRBV7-9 TGTGCCAGCAGCAAAACCCAGGGTCACGAGCAGTACTTC CASSKTQGHEQYF
NA TRBJ2-3 NA TRBV28 TGTGCCAGCAGTTTTAGTACAGATACGCAGTATTTT CASSFSTDTQYF
NA TRBJ1-1 NA TRBV9 TGTGCCAGCAGCGCCTCCGTGGGAGGGGCTGAAGCTTTCTTT CASSASVGGAEAFF
NA TRBJ1-1 NA TRBV5-1 TGCGCCAGCAGTGGGGATAGAGCTTTCTTT CASSGDRAFF
NA TRBJ2-1 TRBD2 TRBV30 TGTGCGGTTCTAGCGGGGGCAAACAATGAGCAGTTCTTC CAVLAGANNEQFF
NA TRBJ2-1 NA TRBV19 TGTGCCAGTAGTACAGACCAAATGGTCCACAATGAGCAGTTCTTC CASSTDQMVHNEQFF
NA TRBJ1-2 TRBD1 TRBV19 TGTGCCAGTAGTATTTGGGGACAGGTCTATGGCTACACCTTC CASSIWGQVYGYTF